These 13 T cell receptor beta chains came from one sample sequenced in a study of control samples from healthy donors and cancer patients. Profiling relied on immunoSEQ multiplex PCR, and the TCRdb table lists in-frame clones only, not all of them. The data hold about 130,000 clones, with 80% to 95% observed a single time. Sequencing was performed on blood. Receptors originate from a young man in good health.

The chain employs TRBV11-3 and TRBJ2-1; D gene unclear. There are 13 residues in the CDR3. The germline V gene encodes CDR1 SGHNT and CDR2 YENEEA. Trimming left V 2 bases short and J 7 bases short, with 9 bases between. For the CDR3, the DNA is TGTGCCAGCAGCTTATCGGGTGGGAATGAGCAGTTCTTC. This codes for CASSLSGGNEQFF.

CDR3 coding DNA: TGTGCCAGCAGCTTGTCGAGGGCTCAAGAGACCCAGTACTTC. Amino acids: CASSLSRAQETQYF. J is TRBJ2-5 and V is TRBV7-2, with D perhaps TRBD2 (5 bases). Between the trimmed V and J ends, which lost 3 bases and 2 bases, there was a span of 10 bases. CDR1 is SGHTA and CDR2 is FQGNSA in the germline V gene. CDR3 length: 14 residues.

V gene TRBV5-5 combines with J gene TRBJ2-1, with D possibly matching TRBD2 (5 bases). The length of the CDR3 is 14 residues. Germline lookup yields CDR1 SGHKS and CDR2 YYEKEE (reference sequence). Trimming shortened V by 0 bases and J by 7 bases, and 11 bases separated the two germline ends. CDR3 amino acids: CASSLDDGVNEQFF. In nucleotides, the CDR3 is TGTGCCAGCAGCTTGGATGACGGGGTTAATGAGCAGTTCTTC.

The chain recombines TRBV14 with TRBJ2-1; perhaps TRBD2 as D (7 bases). The length of the CDR3 is 16 residues. CDR1 is SGHDN and CDR2 is FVKESK in the germline V gene. V lost 4 bases and J lost 1, with 14 bases in between. The CDR3 protein is CASSRRGAPSYNEQFF. In DNA, the CDR3 is TGTGCCAGCAGCCGTCGGGGGGCCCCTTCCTACAATGAGCAGTTCTTC.

The V gene is TRBV5-1, the J gene TRBJ2-3; D may match TRBD1 or TRBD2 (6 bases each). The ends were cut back, 2 bases at V and 3 bases at J, with 13 bases in the middle. The CDR3 runs 15 residues. Germline lookup yields CDR1 SGHRS and CDR2 YFSETQ. CDR3 sequence: CASSLGGQGTDTQYF. CDR3 in DNA: TGCGCCAGCAGCTTAGGGGGGCAGGGTACAGATACGCAGTATTTT.

The count of this clone is one. The CDR3 DNA follows: TGTGCCAGCAGCACCCCACAGGGGAACACTGAAGCTTTCTTT. Its translation is CASSTPQGNTEAFF. V usage is TRBV3-1 (or the pseudogene TRBV3-2) and J usage is TRBJ1-1; weak D call: TRBD1 (6 bases). The germline V gene encodes CDR1 LGHDT and CDR2 YNNKEL (reference sequence). Trimming shortened V by 5 bases and J by 1 base, and 11 bases separated the two germline ends. This CDR3 contains 14 residues.

V and J are TRBV5-1 and TRBJ2-1; 9 bases agree with TRBD2. The junction had 5 bases not matched to a gene; V was cut back by 0 bases and J by 7 bases. The CDR3 is 15 amino acids. Germline values: CDR1 SGHRS, CDR2 YFSETQ. The CDR3 region is CASSLVLAGKNEQFF. The CDR3 region has the DNA TGCGCCAGCAGCTTGGTCCTAGCGGGGAAGAATGAGCAGTTCTTC. The variable domain in full, completed from reference TRBV5-1 and TRBJ2-1, reads KAGVTQTPRYLIKTRGQQVTLSCSPISGHRSVSWYQQTPGQGLQFLFEYFSETQRNKGNFPGRFSGRQFSNSRSEMNVSTLELGDSALYLCASSLVLAGKNEQFFGPGTRLTVL.

This chain connects TRBV19 to TRBJ1-4, with a weak D call TRBD1 (6 bases). The V gene's germline CDR1 is LNHDA and CDR2 SQIVND (reference sequence). The V and J ends lost 9 bases and 0 bases respectively, with 11 bases between them. The CDR3 consists of 14 residues. CDR3 sequence: CASRQVSTNEKLFF. The CDR3 region has the DNA TGTGCCAGCAGACAGGTCTCAACTAATGAAAAACTGTTTTTT.

The V gene is TRBV27, the J gene TRBJ1-2; TRBD1 is a possible D gene (6 bases). Trimming stripped 1 base from V and 4 bases from J, with 13 bases between. CDR1 is MNHEY and CDR2 is SMNVEV in the germline V gene (reference sequence). This CDR3 region has 15 residues. The CDR3, as DNA: TGTGCCAGCAGTTTATTCGCACAGGGCGGCTATGGCTACACCTTC. This gives the protein CASSLFAQGGYGYTF.

The genes are TRBV11-2 and TRBJ1-1, with no clear D. Trimming stripped 2 bases from V and 3 bases from J, with 22 bases between. The CDR3 covers 18 residues. Germline V lookup: CDR1 SGHAT, CDR2 FQNNGV. The CDR3 nucleotides are TGTGCCAGCAGCTTACGCCTTAGGAGGGCGGTGGGAGACACTGAAGCTTTCTTT. This sequence encodes CASSLRLRRAVGDTEAFF.

The chain has TRBV7-9 and TRBJ1-1; possibly TRBD1 for D (6 bases). Germline-derived CDR1 and CDR2 are SEHNR and FQNEAQ (reference sequence). The length of the CDR3 is 18 residues. Between the trimmed V and J ends, which lost 1 base and 0 bases, there was a span of 18 bases. DNA of the CDR3: TGTGCCAGCAGCTTAGGCCCGGGGGCGAGAGGGATGAACACTGAAGCTTTCTTT. This gives the protein CASSLGPGARGMNTEAFF.

The rearrangement links TRBV2 to TRBJ2-7; D not certain. CDR1 is SNHLY, CDR2 FYNNEI, per germline. V lost 1 base to trimming and J lost 2 bases, with 6 bases between them. The CDR3 runs 13 residues. The CDR3 DNA reads TGTGCCAGCAGTGAAGTCAGGACCTACGAGCAGTACTTC. Protein: CASSEVRTYEQYF.

The rearrangement joins TRBV27 to TRBJ1-1; TRBD1 might be the D (6 bases). V was clipped by 8 bases and J by 1 base, with 14 bases between them. This CDR3 has 14 residues. Germline CDR1 MNHEY, CDR2 SMNVEV (reference sequence). The CDR3: CASGSQGWNTEAFF. The CDR3 region has the DNA TGTGCCAGCGGGTCGCAGGGGTGGAACACTGAAGCTTTCTTT.